Included here is one T cell receptor beta chain sequence, with context. Its antigen is undetermined. Libraries were prepared by immunoSEQ multiplex PCR; TCRdb keeps only in-frame clonotypes and omits some of them. The top ten hold roughly 2.3% of the sample, which has 50,000 to 65,000 clones, roughly 80% seen once. The data originate from a study of vaccination effects on CD4 cells after COVID-19. Sequencing in the ViraFEST assay came after antigen-specific CD4+ T cells had been expanded with viral peptide pools, which were used to stimulate PBMC. When around nine days of culture had elapsed, CD4+ T cells were isolated. Here the sequenced sample was CD4+ T cells from PBMCs cultured with HCoV-229E spike peptides, taken before COVID-19 vaccination. The clonotype comes from a human donor who received a COVID-19 vaccine.

The CDR3 here is CASSQGVAGGQETQYF. In nucleotides, the CDR3 is TGCGCCAGCAGCCAAGGAGTAGCGGGGGGACAAGAGACCCAGTACTTC. The V gene is TRBV4-1, the J gene TRBJ2-5, with 10 bases fitting TRBD2. Germline lookup yields CDR1 MGHRA and CDR2 YSYEKL. V trimming: 1 base; J trimming: 2 bases; junction bases outside the gene matches: 4. This CDR3 contains 16 residues.